This T cell receptor beta chain was observed in a study of blood T cell repertoires in COVID-19 (dated by TCRdb to the early 2020s). The study in broad terms: Samples covering the acute and convalescent phases of COVID-19 were provided by collaborators in the United States, Italy and Spain. The prospective study material was composed of cDNA or gDNA derived from T cells, B-cell-depleted T cells, or PBMCs. Where available, HLA class I and class II types were taken from metadata supplied by the sample provider and were not determined by assay-based typing. Samples were obtained from the ongoing ImmuneRACE study (first 160 participants) and from 1,254 subjects provided by 6 global collaborators. Deeply sampled blood TCRbeta repertoires from subjects exposed to, actively infected with, or recovered from COVID-19 were included in the dataset. The repertoires were made available in a free public database intended to serve as a resource for research on the immune response to SARS-CoV-2. Nearly every sample came with metadata listing a de-identified subject ID, COVID-19 status, age in years and sex.

The immunoSEQ Assay, a bias-controlled multiplex PCR, was used to amplify TCRbeta CDR3 regions from genomic DNA. On the authors' methods: The number of nucleated cells in each sample was estimated by amplification of reference gene primers within the assay. To quantify the absolute abundance of each unique TCRbeta CDR3 rearrangement, sequence reads were collapsed and filtered. Productive Simpson clonality was computed per sample as the square root of Simpson's diversity index over productive rearrangements. TCRdb re-hosts the immuneACCESS table, in-frame sequences only. Its copies lack some clones; in the studies checked, an unresolved V gene accounts for under half of them, and the cause for the rest is not known. That table supplies the V and J calls and clone size; D and trimming were determined from the DNA. This sample holds 200,000 to 300,000 clones; around nine tenths were observed only once. The top ten clonotypes cover roughly 1.8% of the sample.

CDR1 SGHVS and CDR2 FNYEAQ are derived from the germline V gene. From its cysteine to its phenylalanine, the CDR3 spans 16 amino acids. Of all the DNA, just the CDR3 is kept, 48 bases in frame from base 1. The germline V and J ends show losses of 2 bases and 4 bases respectively, and no gene match explains 6 bases of the junction. The collaborating institutions used their own protocols to collect whole blood in K2EDTA tubes. For TCRbeta analysis, collaborators shipped samples as frozen whole blood, isolated PBMCs, or DNA extracted from either of those sample types. A word on this clone: The antigen this receptor binds is unknown. No much larger clone exists at a distance of one base, and base qualities are not known.

General conclusions and limits of the study: Clinical and demographic metadata were provided uncurated, with the amount varying by source and participant.

Material for sequencing was peripheral blood. The clonotype originates from a man aged 25-45 years with active or convalescent COVID-19. The sequence joins TRBV7-6 to TRBJ2-1; 9 junctional bases match TRBD1. The CDR3 here reads CASSLNPGQGYNEQFF. The nucleotides read TGTGCCAGCAGCTTAAACCCGGGACAGGGTTACAATGAGCAGTTCTTC.